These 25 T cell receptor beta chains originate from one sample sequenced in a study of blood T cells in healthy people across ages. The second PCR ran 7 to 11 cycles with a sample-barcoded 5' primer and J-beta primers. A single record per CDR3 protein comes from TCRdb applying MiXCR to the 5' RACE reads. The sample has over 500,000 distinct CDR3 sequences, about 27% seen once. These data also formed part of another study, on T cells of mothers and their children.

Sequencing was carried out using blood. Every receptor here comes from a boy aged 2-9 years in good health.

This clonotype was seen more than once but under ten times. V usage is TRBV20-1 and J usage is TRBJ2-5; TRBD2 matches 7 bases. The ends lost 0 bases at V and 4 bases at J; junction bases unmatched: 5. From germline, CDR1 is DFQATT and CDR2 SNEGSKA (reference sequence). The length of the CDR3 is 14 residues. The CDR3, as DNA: TGCAGTGCTAGAGATCCAAGCGGGACAGAGACCCAGTACTTC. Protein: CSARDPSGTETQYF.

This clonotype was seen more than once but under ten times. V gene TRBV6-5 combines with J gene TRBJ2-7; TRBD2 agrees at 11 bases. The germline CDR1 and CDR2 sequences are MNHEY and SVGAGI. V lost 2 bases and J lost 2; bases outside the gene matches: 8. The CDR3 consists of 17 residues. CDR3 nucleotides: TGTGCCAGCAGTTACGGGACTAGCGGTGCCGTTACCTACGAGCAGTACTTC. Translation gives CASSYGTSGAVTYEQYF.

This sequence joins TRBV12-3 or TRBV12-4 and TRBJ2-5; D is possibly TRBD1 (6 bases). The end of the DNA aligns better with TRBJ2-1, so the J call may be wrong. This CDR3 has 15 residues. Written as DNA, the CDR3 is TGTGCCAGCACCCTTGGGGACACTACACGCGATGAGCAGTTCTTC. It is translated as CASTLGDTTRDEQFF.

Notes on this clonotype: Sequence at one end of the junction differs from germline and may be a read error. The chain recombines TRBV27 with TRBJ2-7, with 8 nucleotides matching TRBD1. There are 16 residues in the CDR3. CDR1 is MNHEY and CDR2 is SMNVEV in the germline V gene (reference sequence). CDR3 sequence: CASSLISGTGSYGQYF. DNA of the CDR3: TGTGCCAGCAGTTTAATTAGTGGGACAGGCAGCTACGGGCAGTACTTC.

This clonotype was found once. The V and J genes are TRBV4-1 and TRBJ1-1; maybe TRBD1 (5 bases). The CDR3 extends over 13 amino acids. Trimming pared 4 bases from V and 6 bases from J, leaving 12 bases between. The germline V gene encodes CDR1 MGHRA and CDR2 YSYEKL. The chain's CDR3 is CASSREGTPEAFF. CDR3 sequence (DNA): TGCGCCAGCAGCCGAGAGGGGACGCCTGAAGCTTTCTTT.

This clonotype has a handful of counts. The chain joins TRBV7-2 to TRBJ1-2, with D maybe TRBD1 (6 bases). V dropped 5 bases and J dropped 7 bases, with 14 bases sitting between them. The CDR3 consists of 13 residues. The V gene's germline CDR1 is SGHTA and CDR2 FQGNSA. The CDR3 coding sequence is TGTGCCAGCAGCCGGGACGGGGGCCTTGGCTACACCTTC. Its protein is CASSRDGGLGYTF.

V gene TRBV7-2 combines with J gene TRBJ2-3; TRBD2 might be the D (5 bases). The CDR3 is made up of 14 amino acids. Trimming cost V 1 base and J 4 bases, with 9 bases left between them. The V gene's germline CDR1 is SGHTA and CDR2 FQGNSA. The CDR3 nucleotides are TGTGCCAGCAGCTTAGTAGACTATGCAGATACGCAGTATTTT. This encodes CASSLVDYADTQYF.

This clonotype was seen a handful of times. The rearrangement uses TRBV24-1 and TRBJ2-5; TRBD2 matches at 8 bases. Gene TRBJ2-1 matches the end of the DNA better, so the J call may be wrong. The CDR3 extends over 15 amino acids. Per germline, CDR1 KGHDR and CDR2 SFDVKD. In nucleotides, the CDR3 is TGTGCCACCAGTGATACTAGCGGCAATTACAATGAGCAGTTCTTC. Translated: CATSDTSGNYNEQFF.

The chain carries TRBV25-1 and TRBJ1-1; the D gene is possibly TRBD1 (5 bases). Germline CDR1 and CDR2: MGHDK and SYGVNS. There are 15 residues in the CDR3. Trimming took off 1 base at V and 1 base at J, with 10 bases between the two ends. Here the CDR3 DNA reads TGTGCCAGCAGTGAATGGGACGGAGGGAACACTGAAGCTTTCTTT. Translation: CASSEWDGGNTEAFF. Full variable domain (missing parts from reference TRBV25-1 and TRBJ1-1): EADIYQTPRYLVIGTGKKITLECSQTMGHDKMYWYQQDPGMELHLIHYSYGVNSTEKGDLSSESTVSRIRTEHFPLTLESARPSHTSQYLCASSEWDGGNTEAFFGQGTRLTVV.

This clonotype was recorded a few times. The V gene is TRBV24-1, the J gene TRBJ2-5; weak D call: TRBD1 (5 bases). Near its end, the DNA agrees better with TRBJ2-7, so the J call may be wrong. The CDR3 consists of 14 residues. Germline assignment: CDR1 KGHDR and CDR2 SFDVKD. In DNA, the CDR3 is TGTGCCACCAGTGATCGTTCAGGGAATTACGAGCAGTACTTC. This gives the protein CATSDRSGNYEQYF.

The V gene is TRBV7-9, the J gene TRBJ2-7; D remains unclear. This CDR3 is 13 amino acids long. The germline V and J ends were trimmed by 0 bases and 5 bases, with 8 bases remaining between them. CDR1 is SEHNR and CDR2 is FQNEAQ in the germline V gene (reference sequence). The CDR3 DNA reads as TGTGCCAGCAGCTTAGCGTTAGTAAACGAGCAGTACTTC. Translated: CASSLALVNEQYF.

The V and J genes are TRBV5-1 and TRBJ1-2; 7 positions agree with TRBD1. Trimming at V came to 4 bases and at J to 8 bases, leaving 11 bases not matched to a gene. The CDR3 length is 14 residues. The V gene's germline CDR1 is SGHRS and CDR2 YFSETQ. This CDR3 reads CASSPDGTDSGYTF. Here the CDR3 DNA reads TGCGCCAGCAGCCCGGACGGGACAGACTCGGGCTACACCTTC. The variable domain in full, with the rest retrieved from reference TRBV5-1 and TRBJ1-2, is KAGVTQTPRYLIKTRGQQVTLSCSPISGHRSVSWYQQTPGQGLQFLFEYFSETQRNKGNFPGRFSGRQFSNSRSEMNVSTLELGDSALYLCASSPDGTDSGYTFGSGTRLTVV.

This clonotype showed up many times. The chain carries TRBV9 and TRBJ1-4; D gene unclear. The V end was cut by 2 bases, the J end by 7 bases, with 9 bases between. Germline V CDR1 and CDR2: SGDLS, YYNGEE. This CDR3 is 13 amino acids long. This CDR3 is CASSVSGGEKLFF. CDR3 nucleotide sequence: TGTGCCAGCAGCGTCTCGGGAGGTGAAAAACTGTTTTTT.

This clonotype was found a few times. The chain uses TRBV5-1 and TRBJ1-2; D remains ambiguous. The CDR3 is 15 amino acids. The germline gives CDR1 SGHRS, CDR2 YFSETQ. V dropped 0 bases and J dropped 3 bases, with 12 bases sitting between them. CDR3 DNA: TGCGCCAGCAGCTTGGACCCGGGTTCCGACTATGGCTACACCTTC. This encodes CASSLDPGSDYGYTF.

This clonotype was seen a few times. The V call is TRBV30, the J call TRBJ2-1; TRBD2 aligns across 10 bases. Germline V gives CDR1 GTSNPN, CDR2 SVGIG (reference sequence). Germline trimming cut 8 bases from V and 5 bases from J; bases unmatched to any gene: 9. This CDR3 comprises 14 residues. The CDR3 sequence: CAGKGLALNNEQFF. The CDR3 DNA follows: TGTGCCGGGAAGGGACTAGCGTTAAACAATGAGCAGTTCTTC.

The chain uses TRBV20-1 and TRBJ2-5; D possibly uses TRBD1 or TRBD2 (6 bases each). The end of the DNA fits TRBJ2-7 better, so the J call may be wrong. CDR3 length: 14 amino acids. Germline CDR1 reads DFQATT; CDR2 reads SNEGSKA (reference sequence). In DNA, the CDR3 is TGCAGTGCTGACTTAGGGGGGAGCTCCTACGAGCAGTACTTC. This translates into CSADLGGSSYEQYF.

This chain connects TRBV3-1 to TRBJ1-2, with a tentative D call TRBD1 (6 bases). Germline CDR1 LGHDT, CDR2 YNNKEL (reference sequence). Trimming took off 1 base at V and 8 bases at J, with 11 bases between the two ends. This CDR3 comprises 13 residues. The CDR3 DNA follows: TGTGCCAGCAGCCAAGTGCCAGGGGCGGGCTACACCTTC. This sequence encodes CASSQVPGAGYTF.

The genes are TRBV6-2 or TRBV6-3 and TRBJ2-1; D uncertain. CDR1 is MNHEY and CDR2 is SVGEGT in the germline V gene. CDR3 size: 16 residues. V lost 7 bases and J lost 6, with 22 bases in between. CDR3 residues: CASTPSIGKSSNEQFF. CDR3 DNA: TGTGCCAGCACCCCAAGCATAGGGAAGTCTAGCAATGAGCAGTTCTTC.

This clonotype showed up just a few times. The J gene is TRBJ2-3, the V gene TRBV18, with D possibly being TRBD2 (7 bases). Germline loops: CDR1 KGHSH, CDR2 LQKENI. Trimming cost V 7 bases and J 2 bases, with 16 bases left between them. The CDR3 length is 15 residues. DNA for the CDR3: TGTGCCAGCTTCCGGGGGGCGAGTTTCACAGATACGCAGTATTTT. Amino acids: CASFRGASFTDTQYF. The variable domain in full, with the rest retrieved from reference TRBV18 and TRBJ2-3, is NAGVMQNPRHLVRRRGQEARLRCSPMKGHSHVYWYRQLPEEGLKFMVYLQKENIIDESGMPKERFSAEFPKEGPSILRIQQVVRGDSAAYFCASFRGASFTDTQYFGPGTRLTVL.

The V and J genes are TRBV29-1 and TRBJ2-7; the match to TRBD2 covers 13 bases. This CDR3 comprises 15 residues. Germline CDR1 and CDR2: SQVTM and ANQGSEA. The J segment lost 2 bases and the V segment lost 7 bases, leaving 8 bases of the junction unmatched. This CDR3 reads CSALGLAGRPYEQYF. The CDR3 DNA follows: TGCAGCGCCTTGGGACTAGCGGGACGACCCTACGAGCAGTACTTC.

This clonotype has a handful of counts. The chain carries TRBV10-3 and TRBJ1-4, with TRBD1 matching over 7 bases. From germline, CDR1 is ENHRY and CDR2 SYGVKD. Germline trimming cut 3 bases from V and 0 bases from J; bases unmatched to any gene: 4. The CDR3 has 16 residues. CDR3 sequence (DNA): TGTGCCATCAGTGACCCCGACAGGGCAACTAATGAAAAACTGTTTTTT. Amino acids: CAISDPDRATNEKLFF.

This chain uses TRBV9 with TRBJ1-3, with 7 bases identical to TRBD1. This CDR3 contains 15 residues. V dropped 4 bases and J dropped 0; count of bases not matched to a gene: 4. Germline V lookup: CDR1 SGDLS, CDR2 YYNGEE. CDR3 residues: CASSPRDSSGNTIYF. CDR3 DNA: TGTGCCAGCAGCCCCCGGGACAGCTCTGGAAACACCATATATTTT.

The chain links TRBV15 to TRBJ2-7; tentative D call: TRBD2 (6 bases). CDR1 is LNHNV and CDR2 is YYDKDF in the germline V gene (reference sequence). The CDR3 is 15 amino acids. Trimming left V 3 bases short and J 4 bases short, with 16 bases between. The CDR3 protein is CATSRDSPGTYEQYF. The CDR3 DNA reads TGTGCCACCAGCAGGGACTCCCCGGGGACTTACGAGCAGTACTTC.

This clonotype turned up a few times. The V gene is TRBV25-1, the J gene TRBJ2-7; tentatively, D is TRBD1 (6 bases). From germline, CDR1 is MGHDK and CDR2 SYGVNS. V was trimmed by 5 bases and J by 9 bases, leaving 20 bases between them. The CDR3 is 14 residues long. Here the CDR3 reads CASSPGTLNAGQYF. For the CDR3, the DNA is TGTGCCAGCAGTCCCGGGACACTCAATGCCGGGCAGTACTTC.

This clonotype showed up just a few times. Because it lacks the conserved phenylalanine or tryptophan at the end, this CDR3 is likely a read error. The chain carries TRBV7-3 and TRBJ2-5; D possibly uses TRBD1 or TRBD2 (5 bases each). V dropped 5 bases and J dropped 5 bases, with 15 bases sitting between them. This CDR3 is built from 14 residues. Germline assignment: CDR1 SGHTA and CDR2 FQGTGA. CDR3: CASSLFGTEETQYI. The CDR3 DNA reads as TGTGCCAGCAGCCTCTTCGGGACGGAGGAGACCCAGTACATC.